This is a list of T cell receptor beta chains from one sample in a study of regulatory T cells in long-lasting Graves disease. From the multiplex PCR reads, TCRdb called clonotypes with MiXCR, one entry per CDR3 protein. The data show 400,000 to 550,000 distinct CDR3 sequences, 15% seen once. This same sample was also part of a study on T cells in Graves' hyperthyroidism and ophthalmopathy.

Here the sequenced sample was peripheral blood mononuclear cells (PBMCs), taken at new diagnosis, from a patient treated with antithyroid drugs. These TCRs come from a woman in her twenties or thirties with Graves disease. The CDR3 runs from the conserved cysteine through the conserved F or W. A D gene is named only where the DNA matches it firmly. Size is omitted from some rows. Given values are once, few, many or a class for expanded clones.

abundance,v_gene,j_gene,d_gene,CDR3aa,CDR3nt
many,TRBV11-2,TRBJ2-4,.,CASSLADRIKNIQYF,TGTGCCAGCAGCTTAGCCGACAGGATCAAAAACATTCAGTACTTC
few,TRBV7-8,TRBJ2-2,.,CASSSRDKDTGELFF,TGTGCCAGCAGCTCACGGGACAAAGACACCGGGGAGCTGTTTTTT
few,TRBV27,TRBJ1-2,.,CASRGGYYGYTF,TGTGCCAGCAGGGGGGGGTACTATGGCTACACCTTC
.,TRBV24-1,TRBJ2-4,.,CATSDQWAKNIQYF,TGTGCCACCAGTGATCAGTGGGCCAAAAACATTCAGTACTTC
many,TRBV6-9,TRBJ2-7,TRBD2,CASSYGVLSGSLIPVGEQYF,TGTGCCAGCAGTTACGGAGTTCTTAGCGGGAGTTTGATTCCAGTTGGCGAGCAGTACTTC
.,TRBV12-3/TRBV12-4,TRBJ2-3,.,CATCAKGFDADTQYF,TGTGCCACCTGTGCGAAGGGCTTTGATGCAGATACGCAGTATTTT
many,TRBV2,TRBJ2-5,.,CASNPPGETQYF,TGTGCCAGCAACCCCCCCGGAGAGACCCAGTACTTC
.,TRBV4-1,TRBJ2-2,TRBD2,CASSPGSSGYTGELFF,TGCGCCAGCAGCCCCGGTTCTAGCGGGTACACCGGGGAGCTGTTTTTT
many,TRBV2,TRBJ2-7,.,CASSSGARLAGYEQYF,TGTGCCAGCAGTTCTGGGGCAAGGCTCGCGGGCTACGAGCAGTACTTC
many,TRBV18,TRBJ2-2,TRBD1,CASSPGQVNTGELFF,TGTGCCAGCTCACCTGGACAGGTCAACACCGGGGAGCTGTTTTTT
few,TRBV20-1,TRBJ1-3,TRBD1,CSASTGVTGNTIYF,TGCAGTGCTAGCACAGGGGTGACTGGAAACACCATATATTTT
many,TRBV20-1,TRBJ2-7,.,CSARGGDSTYEQYF,TGCAGTGCTAGAGGAGGGGACTCAACCTACGAGCAGTACTTC
.,TRBV5-1,TRBJ1-5,.,CASSTAGDQPQHF,TGCGCCAGCAGTACCGCGGGGGATCAGCCCCAGCATTTT
many,TRBV20-1,TRBJ1-1,.,CSARDARTEEAFF,TGCAGTGCTAGAGATGCCAGAACAGAAGAAGCTTTCTTT
many,TRBV6-1,TRBJ1-3,TRBD1,CASSDPGGENTIYF,TGTGCCAGCAGTGATCCAGGGGGCGAAAACACCATATATTTT
few,TRBV10-3,TRBJ2-1,.,CAISEATARANEQFF,TGTGCCATCAGTGAAGCGACCGCGCGCGCCAATGAGCAGTTCTTC
few,TRBV19,TRBJ2-7,.,CASSISGDSYEQYF,TGTGCCAGTAGTATCTCCGGGGACTCCTACGAGCAGTACTTC
many,TRBV7-8,TRBJ2-7,TRBD1,CASSPGTGGNYEQYF,TGTGCCAGCAGCCCGGGGACAGGGGGTAACTACGAGCAGTACTTC
.,TRBV7-4,TRBJ1-5,.,CASSSGGEGLNQPQHF,TGTGCCAGCAGCTCTGGGGGGGAGGGGTTGAATCAGCCCCAGCATTTT
many,TRBV20-1,TRBJ2-1,.,CSAREPTGRSYNEQFF,TGCAGTGCTAGAGAACCAACTGGCCGCTCCTACAATGAGCAGTTCTTC
many,TRBV28,TRBJ1-1,TRBD1,CASSSDRVDTEAFF,TGTGCCAGCAGTTCTGACAGGGTAGACACTGAAGCTTTCTTT
many,TRBV27,TRBJ1-5,TRBD1,CASSPLQGASVLRNQPQHF,TGTGCCAGCAGTCCTCTACAGGGGGCGAGTGTCTTGCGCAATCAGCCCCAGCATTTT
.,TRBV6-1,TRBJ1-4,TRBD1,CASSPLAGGYEKLFF,TGTGCCAGCAGTCCCCTCGCAGGGGGCTATGAAAAACTGTTTTTT
once,TRBV20-1,TRBJ2-7,TRBD2,CSANRLAGILEQYF,TGCAGTGCAAATCGACTAGCGGGTATTTTGGAGCAGTACTTC
many,TRBV11-2,TRBJ2-7,TRBD1,CASSLYGQGEQYF,TGTGCCAGCAGCTTATACGGACAGGGGGAGCAGTACTTC
once,TRBV2,TRBJ2-1,.,CASGRNGVEQFF,TGTGCCAGCGGGAGGAATGGGGTCGAGCAGTTCTTC
many,TRBV6-2/TRBV6-3,TRBJ2-7,TRBD1,CASSERGQGSYEQYF,TGTGCCAGCAGTGAACGGGGACAGGGTTCCTACGAGCAGTACTTC
many,TRBV12-5,TRBJ2-1,TRBD2,CASGLVPGGLAGGRGSYNEQFF,TGTGCTAGTGGTTTGGTACCCGGGGGGCTAGCGGGAGGAAGGGGGTCCTACAATGAGCAGTTCTTC
many,TRBV5-1,TRBJ1-1,.,CASRLIRGMNTEAFF,TGCGCCAGCCGCCTAATCCGGGGCATGAACACTGAAGCTTTCTTT
few,TRBV20-1,TRBJ1-1,.,CSANARLMNTEAFF,TGCAGTGCTAACGCCCGTCTCATGAACACTGAAGCTTTCTTT
many,TRBV11-2,TRBJ1-2,TRBD1,CASSQVDRPNYGYTF,TGTGCCAGCAGCCAAGTGGACAGGCCGAACTATGGCTACACCTTC
many,TRBV30,TRBJ2-1,TRBD1,CAWSWDRGREQFF,TGTGCCTGGAGCTGGGACAGGGGCAGGGAGCAGTTCTTC
few,TRBV4-1,TRBJ2-5,.,CASSQALSTQYF,TGCGCCAGCAGCCAAGCCCTGTCTACCCAGTACTTC
many,TRBV28,TRBJ2-4,TRBD2,CASSPSGESVAKNIQYF,TGTGCCAGCAGTCCTAGCGGGGAGTCGGTAGCCAAAAACATTCAGTACTTC
.,TRBV19,TRBJ2-2,TRBD2,CASSTEREYTGELFF,TGTGCCAGTAGTACCGAGCGGGAGTACACCGGGGAGCTGTTTTTT
many,TRBV7-7,TRBJ2-5,TRBD2,CASSYRLAEETQYF,TGTGCTAGCAGCTACCGACTAGCAGAAGAGACCCAGTACTTC
.,TRBV29-1,TRBJ2-7,.,CSVGGSYEQYF,TGCAGCGTTGGTGGGAGCTACGAGCAGTACTTC
many,TRBV7-8,TRBJ2-1,.,CASSLVVANEQFF,TGTGCCAGCAGCTTAGTAGTGGCCAATGAGCAGTTCTTC
.,TRBV6-5,TRBJ2-7,.,CASSYLQAAYEQYF,TGTGCCAGCAGTTACCTGCAGGCCGCCTACGAGCAGTACTTC
many,TRBV11-3,TRBJ2-5,TRBD2,CASSLIGGSGLAGVETQYF,TGTGCCAGCAGCTTAATCGGGGGCTCCGGGCTAGCGGGAGTAGAGACCCAGTACTTC
.,TRBV5-1,TRBJ1-1,.,CASSLSGLNTEAFF,TGCGCCAGCAGCTTGTCCGGGTTGAACACTGAAGCTTTCTTT
many,TRBV11-2,TRBJ1-6,.,CASSLAVWDSPLHF,TGTGCCAGCAGCTTAGCGGTCTGGGATTCACCCCTCCACTTT
many,TRBV20-1,TRBJ1-5,.,CSASGGSNQPQHF,TGCAGTGCTAGTGGAGGCTCCAATCAGCCCCAGCATTTT
many,TRBV12-3/TRBV12-4,TRBJ2-7,.,CASSFLQGVAYEQYF,TGTGCCAGCAGTTTTCTACAGGGAGTCGCCTACGAGCAGTACTTC
.,TRBV12-3/TRBV12-4,TRBJ2-7,TRBD1,CASSERTGEQYF,TGTGCCAGCAGTGAGCGGACAGGCGAGCAGTACTTC
few,TRBV18,TRBJ2-1,TRBD2,CASGSSGGYNEQFF,TGTGCCAGCGGGAGTAGCGGGGGGTACAATGAGCAGTTCTTC
many,TRBV5-1,TRBJ2-7,TRBD2,CASRLAGGIAYEQYF,TGCGCCAGCAGGCTAGCGGGAGGAATTGCCTACGAGCAGTACTTC
many,TRBV2,TRBJ2-5,.,CASKRDQETQYF,TGTGCCAGCAAGAGGGACCAAGAGACCCAGTACTTC
.,TRBV4-1,TRBJ2-7,TRBD2,CASSQDQAGVMYEQYF,TGCGCCAGCAGCCAAGATCAAGCGGGAGTGATGTACGAGCAGTACTTC
many,TRBV24-1,TRBJ2-5,TRBD2,CATSEGLAGGQETQYF,TGTGCCACCAGTGAGGGACTAGCGGGAGGGCAAGAGACCCAGTACTTC
few,TRBV25-1,TRBJ1-6,.,CASSEPGPANSPLHF,TGTGCCAGCAGTGAACCCGGGCCGGCTAATTCACCCCTCCACTTT
many,TRBV6-5,TRBJ1-1,TRBD1,CASSYSQGINTEAFF,TGTGCCAGCAGTTACTCACAGGGGATTAACACTGAAGCTTTCTTT
many,TRBV12-3/TRBV12-4,TRBJ1-2,.,CASSLLSNYGYTF,TGTGCCAGCAGTTTACTATCCAACTATGGCTACACCTTC
few,TRBV6-2/TRBV6-3,TRBJ2-7,TRBD2,CASGIGLAGAYEQYF,TGTGCCAGCGGGATCGGACTAGCGGGAGCCTACGAGCAGTACTTC